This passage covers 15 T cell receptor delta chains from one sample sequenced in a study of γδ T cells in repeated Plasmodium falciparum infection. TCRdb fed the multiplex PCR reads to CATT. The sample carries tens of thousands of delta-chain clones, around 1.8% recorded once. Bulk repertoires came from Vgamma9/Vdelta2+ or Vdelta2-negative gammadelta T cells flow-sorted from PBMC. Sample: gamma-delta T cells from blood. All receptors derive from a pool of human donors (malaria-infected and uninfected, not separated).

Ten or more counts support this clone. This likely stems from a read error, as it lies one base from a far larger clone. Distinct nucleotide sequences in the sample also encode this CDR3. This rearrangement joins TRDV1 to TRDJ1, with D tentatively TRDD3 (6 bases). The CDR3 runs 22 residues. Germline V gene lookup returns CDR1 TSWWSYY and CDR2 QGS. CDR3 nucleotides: TGTGCTCTTGGGGAACCTCGGAGGAGAGATACGCGGACACCATTCCACAGCGATAAAGTCATCTTT. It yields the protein CALGEPRRRDTRTPFHSDKVIF.

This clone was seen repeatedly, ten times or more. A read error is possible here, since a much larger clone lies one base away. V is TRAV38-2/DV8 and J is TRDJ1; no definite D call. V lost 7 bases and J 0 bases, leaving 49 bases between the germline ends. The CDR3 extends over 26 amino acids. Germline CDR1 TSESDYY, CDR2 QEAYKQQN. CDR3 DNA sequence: TGTGCTTATCGGGCGTACCTAGCGCTCCTGCCTCCCGGGTCAAAAGTGGTACTCAGGTACACCGATAAACTCATCTTT. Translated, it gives CAYRAYLALLPPGSKVVLRYTDKLIF.

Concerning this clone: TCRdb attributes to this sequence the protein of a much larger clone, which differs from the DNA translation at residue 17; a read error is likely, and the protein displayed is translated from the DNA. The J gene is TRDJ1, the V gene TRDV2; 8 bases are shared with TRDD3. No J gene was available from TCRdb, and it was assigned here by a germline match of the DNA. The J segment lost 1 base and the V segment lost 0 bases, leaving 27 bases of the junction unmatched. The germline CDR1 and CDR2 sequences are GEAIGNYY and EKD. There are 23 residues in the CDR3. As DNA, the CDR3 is TGTGCCTGTGACACCGGGGGCTTTTTGCTGGGGGACGCCAGGAAAAGATCCACCGATAAACTCATCTTT. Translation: CACDTGGFLLGDARKRSTDKLIF.

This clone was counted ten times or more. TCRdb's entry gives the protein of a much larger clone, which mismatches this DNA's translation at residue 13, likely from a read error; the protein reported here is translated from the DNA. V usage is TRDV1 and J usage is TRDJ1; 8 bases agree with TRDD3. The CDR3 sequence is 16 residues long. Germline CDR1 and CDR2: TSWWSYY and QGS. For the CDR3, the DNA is TGTGCTCTTGGTAGGGCTACTCTGGGGGACAACGATAGACTCATCTTT. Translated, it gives CALGRATLGDNDRLIF.

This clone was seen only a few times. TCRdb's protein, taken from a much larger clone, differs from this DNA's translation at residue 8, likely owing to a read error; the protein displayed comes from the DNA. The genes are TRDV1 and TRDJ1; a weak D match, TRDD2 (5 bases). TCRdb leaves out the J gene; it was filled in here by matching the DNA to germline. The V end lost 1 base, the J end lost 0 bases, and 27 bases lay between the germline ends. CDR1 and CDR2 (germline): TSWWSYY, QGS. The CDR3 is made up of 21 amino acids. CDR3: CALGEPPSHVRGTLYTDKLIF. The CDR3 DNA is TGTGCTCTTGGGGAACCCCCTTCACACGTACGGGGTACATTATACACCGATAAACTCATCTTT.

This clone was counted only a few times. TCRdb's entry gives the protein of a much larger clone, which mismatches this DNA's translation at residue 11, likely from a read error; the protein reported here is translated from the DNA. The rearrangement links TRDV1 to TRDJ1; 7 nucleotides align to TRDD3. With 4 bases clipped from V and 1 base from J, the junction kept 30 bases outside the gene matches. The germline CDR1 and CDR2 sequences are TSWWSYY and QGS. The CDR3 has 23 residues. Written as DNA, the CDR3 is TGTGCTCTTGGGGCACCATCACTTTTACTTGAGGATACGCGATTCCCTTCCACCGATAAACTCATCTTT. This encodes CALGAPSLLLEDTRFPSTDKLIF.

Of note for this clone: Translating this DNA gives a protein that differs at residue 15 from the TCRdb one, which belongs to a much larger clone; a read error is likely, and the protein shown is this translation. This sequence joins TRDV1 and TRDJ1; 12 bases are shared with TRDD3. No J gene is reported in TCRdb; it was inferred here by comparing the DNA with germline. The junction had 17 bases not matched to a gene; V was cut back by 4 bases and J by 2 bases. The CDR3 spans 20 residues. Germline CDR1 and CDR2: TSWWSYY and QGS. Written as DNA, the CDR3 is TGTGCTCTTGGGGGACGGAGCTGGGGGATACGCGTTGTTTGGACCGATAAACTCATCTTT. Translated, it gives CALGGRSWGIRVVWTDKLIF.

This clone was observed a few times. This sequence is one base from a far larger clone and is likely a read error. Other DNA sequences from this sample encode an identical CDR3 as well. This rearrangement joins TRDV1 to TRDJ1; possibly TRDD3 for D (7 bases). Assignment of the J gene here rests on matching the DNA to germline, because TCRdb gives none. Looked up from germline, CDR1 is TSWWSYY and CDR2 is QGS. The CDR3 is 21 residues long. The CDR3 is CALGELCSYNLWGFYTDKLIF. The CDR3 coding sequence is TGTGCACTTGGGGAGCTTTGCTCCTACAATCTCTGGGGGTTCTACACCGATAAACTCATCTTT.

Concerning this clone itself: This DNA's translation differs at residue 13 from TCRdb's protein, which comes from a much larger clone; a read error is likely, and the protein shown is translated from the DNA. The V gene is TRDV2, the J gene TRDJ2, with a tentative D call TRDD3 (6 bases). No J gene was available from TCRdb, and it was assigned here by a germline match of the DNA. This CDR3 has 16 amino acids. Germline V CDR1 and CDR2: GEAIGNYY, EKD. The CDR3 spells CACDTVVGGVTARLFF. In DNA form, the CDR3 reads TGTGCCTGTGACACCGTGGTGGGGGGGGTGACAGCACGACTCTTCTTT.

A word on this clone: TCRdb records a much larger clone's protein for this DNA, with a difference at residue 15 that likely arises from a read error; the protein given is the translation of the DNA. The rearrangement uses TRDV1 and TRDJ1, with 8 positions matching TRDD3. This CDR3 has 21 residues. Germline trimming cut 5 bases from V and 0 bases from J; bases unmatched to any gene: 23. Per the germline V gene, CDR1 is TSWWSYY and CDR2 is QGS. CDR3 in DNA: TGTGCTCTTGGGTCACGGTTAAAGGGACAACTACTGGGGGCGCACACCGATAAACTCATCTTT. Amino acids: CALGSRLKGQLLGAHTDKLIF.

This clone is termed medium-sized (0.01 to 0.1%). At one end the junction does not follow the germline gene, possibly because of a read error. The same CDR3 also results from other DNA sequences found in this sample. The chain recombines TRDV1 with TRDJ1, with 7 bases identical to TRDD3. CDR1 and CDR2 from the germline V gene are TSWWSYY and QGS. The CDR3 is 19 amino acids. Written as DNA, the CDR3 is TGTGCTCTTGGGGAAAAAATTATCGGGATACTAACTTTCACCGACAAACTCATCTTT. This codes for CALGEKIIGILTFTDKLIF.

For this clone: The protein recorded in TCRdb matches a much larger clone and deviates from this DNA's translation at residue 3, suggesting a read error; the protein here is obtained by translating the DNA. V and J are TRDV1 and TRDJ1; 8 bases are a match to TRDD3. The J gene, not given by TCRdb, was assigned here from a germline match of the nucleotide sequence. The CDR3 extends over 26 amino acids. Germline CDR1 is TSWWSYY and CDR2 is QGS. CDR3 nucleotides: TGTGCTCCTGGGGAACTCTGTTTCCTGTCATCTTCCTTAGCGGCTACTGGGGGCGAGTACACCGATAAACTCATCTTT. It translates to CAPGELCFLSSSLAATGGEYTDKLIF.

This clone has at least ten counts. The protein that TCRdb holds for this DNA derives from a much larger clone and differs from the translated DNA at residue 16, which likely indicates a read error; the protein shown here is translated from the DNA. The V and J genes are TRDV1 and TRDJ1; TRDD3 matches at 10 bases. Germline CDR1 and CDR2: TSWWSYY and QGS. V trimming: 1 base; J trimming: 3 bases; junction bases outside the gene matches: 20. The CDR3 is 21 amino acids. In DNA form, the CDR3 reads TGTGCTCTTGGGGAACAATCCGGGTACTGGGGGATCTCCTCTGACGCCGATAAACTCATCTTT. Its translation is CALGEQSGYWGISSDADKLIF.

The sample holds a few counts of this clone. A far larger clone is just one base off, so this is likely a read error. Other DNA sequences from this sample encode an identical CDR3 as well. CDR3 loop: CALEAFPVILGDRATDKLIF. The CDR3 DNA reads TGTGCTCTTGAGGCCTTCCCCGTCATACTGGGGGATAGGGCAACCGACAAACTCATCTTT. The chain combines TRDV1 with TRDJ1, with TRDD3 matching over 11 bases. Looked up from germline, CDR1 is TSWWSYY and CDR2 is QGS. The CDR3 is 20 residues long.

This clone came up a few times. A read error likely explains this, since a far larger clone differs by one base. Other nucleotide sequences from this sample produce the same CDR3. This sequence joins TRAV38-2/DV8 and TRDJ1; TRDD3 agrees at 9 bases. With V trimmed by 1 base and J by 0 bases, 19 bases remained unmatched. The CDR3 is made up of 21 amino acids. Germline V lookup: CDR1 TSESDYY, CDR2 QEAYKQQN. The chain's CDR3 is CAYRSSGVCTGGPANTDKLIF. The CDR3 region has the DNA TGTGCTTATAGGAGCTCCGGGGTGTGTACTGGGGGACCTGCCAACACCGATAAACTCATCTTT.